The 10 T cell receptor beta chains below all came from one sample that was sequenced in a study of beta chain features in type 1 diabetes. Study results and limitations: Shorter TCRB CDR3s, moderately but significantly so, were found in Type 1 diabetes patients in all four CD4+ subsets.

Expressed TCRB transcripts were sequenced after all isolated RNA was converted to cDNA. The repertoire was sequenced with immunoSEQ multiplex PCR; TCRdb's copy has only in-frame clones and lacks some. The sample has around 600,000 clones, around an eighth seen once; the top ten hold more than 0.1%. These TCRs are of unknown antigen specificity. Input material: naive CD4+ T cells from blood. These TCRs come from a young man with type 1 diabetes.

This clone has just a few counts. The rearrangement uses TRBV6-1 and TRBJ2-7; D unresolved. The CDR3 extends over 14 amino acids. The ends were cut back, 1 base at V and 4 bases at J, with 11 bases in the middle. Germline V gene data show CDR1 as MNHNS and CDR2 as SASEGT. The CDR3 is CASSEVPVGYEQYF. As DNA, the CDR3 is TGTGCCAGCAGTGAAGTCCCAGTGGGGTACGAGCAGTACTTC.

The chain recombines TRBV29-1 with TRBJ1-2; TRBD1 matches at 8 bases. The CDR3 is 12 residues long. The V segment lost 4 bases and the J segment 5 bases; nucleotides outside the gene matches: 3. Looked up from germline, CDR1 is SQVTM and CDR2 is ANQGSEA. CDR3 loop: CSVADRGYGYTF. CDR3 DNA sequence: TGCAGCGTTGCCGACAGGGGATATGGCTACACCTTC.

This clone was seen a few times. The chain joins TRBV6-5 to TRBJ1-2; 11 bases line up with TRBD1. CDR1 MNHEY and CDR2 SVGAGI come from the germline V gene. This CDR3 comprises 16 residues. V dropped 0 bases and J dropped 4; count of bases not matched to a gene: 4. For the CDR3, the DNA is TGTGCCAGCAGTTACTCCCCCGGGACAGGGGGCTATGGCTACACCTTC. Protein sequence: CASSYSPGTGGYGYTF.

V and J are TRBV5-1 and TRBJ1-6, with D perhaps matching TRBD1 (5 bases). CDR1 and CDR2 (germline): SGHRS, YFSETQ. Trimming removed 0 bases at V and 5 bases at J, with 12 bases between. This CDR3 is built from 16 residues. CDR3 in DNA: TGCGCCAGCAGCTTGGGAGAAGGGGTAGATAATTCACCCCTCCACTTT. Protein sequence: CASSLGEGVDNSPLHF.

This clone was seen a handful of times. Other DNA sequences in this specimen translate into the identical CDR3. The J gene is TRBJ2-2, the V gene TRBV7-2, with 8 bases fitting TRBD1. Germline V lookup: CDR1 SGHTA, CDR2 FQGNSA. V lost 1 base and J lost 4; bases outside the gene matches: 2. This CDR3 spans 15 amino acids. The CDR3 region has the DNA TGTGCCAGCAGCTTAGGGACAGGGTTCACCGGGGAGCTGTTTTTT. This encodes CASSLGTGFTGELFF.

This rearrangement joins TRBV4-3 to TRBJ2-7; perhaps TRBD1 as D (6 bases). The germline V and J ends were trimmed by 0 bases and 0 bases, with 9 bases remaining between them. This CDR3 contains 15 residues. Germline lookup yields CDR1 LGHNA and CDR2 YSLEER. The CDR3 loop reads CASSQDGQNSYEQYF. CDR3 in DNA: TGCGCCAGCAGCCAAGATGGACAGAACTCCTACGAGCAGTACTTC.

A few counts support this clone. The chain links TRBV13 to TRBJ2-2; D is uncertain. Between the trimmed V and J ends, which lost 6 bases and 2 bases, there was a span of 19 bases. The CDR3 is made up of 17 amino acids. Germline V lookup: CDR1 PRHDT, CDR2 FYEKMQ (reference sequence). CDR3 bases: TGTGCCAGCAGTCACCATCGTATAGCACTTAACACCGGGGAGCTGTTTTTT. Amino acid sequence: CASSHHRIALNTGELFF.

The V call is TRBV29-1, the J call TRBJ2-7; unclear D gene. The V and J ends lost 5 bases and 6 bases respectively, with 17 bases between them. The CDR3 runs to 13 residues. Germline V gives CDR1 SQVTM, CDR2 ANQGSEA. The CDR3 DNA reads TGCAGCGTTAGCACAATTTTGAACGGCGAGCAGTACTTC. Its translation: CSVSTILNGEQYF.

This clone was detected a few times. Here the CDR3 DNA reads TGTGCCAGCTCACCCCTGTCGGATAATTCACCCCTCCACTTT. As protein: CASSPLSDNSPLHF. J is TRBJ1-6 and V is TRBV18, with D unclear. Deletions cut 3 bases from V and 5 bases from J, with 8 bases between. Germline CDR1 KGHSH, CDR2 LQKENI. The CDR3 spans 14 residues.

This chain joins TRBV7-2 and TRBJ2-7, with 8 bases that match TRBD2. Looked up from germline, CDR1 is SGHTA and CDR2 is FQGNSA. This CDR3 spans 15 amino acids. The trim removed 3 bases at V and 0 bases at J, leaving 4 bases unmatched. The CDR3 DNA follows: TGTGCCAGCAGCTTGACTAGCGAGAGCTCCTACGAGCAGTACTTC. This translates into CASSLTSESSYEQYF.